The source of this T cell receptor beta chain is a study of cytomegalovirus exposure and HLA in healthy donors (dated by TCRdb to 2016 to 2017). As for the study more broadly: According to an earlier analysis of several hundred of the donors, about 180 million T cells yielded 90 million to 130 million unique TCR beta sequences and about 280 Gb of sequence data. Every discovery cohort repertoire had been produced on one sequencing platform. The genetic ancestry cluster associated with self-reported Caucasian donors included 80% to 90% of the 300 to 450 genotyped donors. A later genetic analysis used genome-wide SNP genotypes for about three fifths of the 666 donors, treating that subset as a discovery cohort. The study was designed to test whether signatures of past pathogen exposure could be identified by cataloging public T cell receptors. In an earlier analysis of around 540 of the donors, high-throughput TCR beta sequencing was used to judge whether each TCR beta V gene segment behaved as functional or pseudogenic. Donor age, sex, ethnicity and CMV serostatus were compiled alongside the repertoire data. A later analysis re-examined previously published TCR beta repertoires from just over 650 donors and added high-resolution HLA genotyping to investigate patterns of TCR occurrence. The study profiled the T cell repertoires of 666 subjects by immunosequencing and related them to cytomegalovirus serostatus. To predict cytomegalovirus infection status, the study brought together high-throughput TCR immunosequencing, statistical association of individual TCRs with disease status, and machine learning. About 330 gigabases of sequencing data and around 88 million unique TCR sequences made up an early release that covered 500 to 650 HLA-typed donors. Among roughly 400 genotyped donors of the cohort, an average of roughly 240,000 unique TCR beta nucleotide sequences were sequenced per donor, roughly 20% of them non-productive. Rather than drawing on any new phenotypic data, the later analysis identified candidate immune exposures from TCR beta sequences and the way those sequences occurred across donors. Because of strong linkage in the cohort, roughly five DR-DQ haplotypes were treated as single units for association and clustering. A separate validation cohort of roughly 120 different subjects was used in addition to the roughly 700-subject first cohort. Typing coverage differed by locus: A, B, C, DRB1 and DQB1 were typed in roughly 620-640 donors, DQA1 in approximately 520, DPA1 in some 570, and DPB1 in 450 to 490. Both class I and class II loci were covered by HLA typing, at four-digit resolution.

CDR1 and CDR2 are read off the germline V gene (reference sequence) as MNHEY and SMNVEV. The CDR3 runs 12 amino acids, cysteine and phenylalanine included. CDR3 DNA only is kept here, 36 bases in frame from base 1. Trimming accounts for 6 bases at V and 4 bases at J, while the number of junction bases matched to no gene is 2. Worth noting for this clone: The antigen this receptor binds is unknown. No clone much larger than this one lies a single base away; base qualities are absent.

In total, about 650 healthy bone marrow donors made up the cohort. All cohort members were sampled while nominally healthy, although unrecorded immune exposures were likely present. The donor was CMV seropositive and was included in the group of 250 to 300 seropositive cohort members. Each donor provided a peripheral blood sample, and peripheral blood mononuclear cells were used for TCR beta sequencing. Genomic DNA extraction from the blood cell samples was performed with the Qiagen DNeasy Blood Extraction Kit. General conclusions and limits of the study: Linkage disequilibrium might explain the correlated functional status among segregating V segments, but an unknown experimental factor could not be excluded. The authors suggested that the approach could potentially be extended to other disease states and immunological phenotypes. The sequencing pipeline was judged likely to have produced a cluster of highly shared sequence variants as a technical artifact. Because counts were too low, seventeen rarely observed V segments, including chromosome 9 orphons, were left out of the earlier analysis of several hundred of the donors. This cohort had only TCR beta chains sequenced, and the lack of alpha or paired-chain data limited which features could be detected. In a later genetic analysis, a missense DCLRE1C variant was associated with V-gene and J-gene trimming of TCR beta chains, and the association was replicated in an independent cohort. The classifier was reported to diagnose cytomegalovirus status with high specificity and sensitivity in both the original and validation cohorts. A total of 150 to 200 TCR beta chains were listed by the study as associated with cytomegalovirus. Presence/absence analyses assumed roughly uniform sequencing depth across donors, an assumption that may not hold. Some IMGT-functional V segments, including TRBV6-2 and TRBV6-3, could not be distinguished by the 87-base-pair reads and were therefore excluded. When HLA alleles, especially DR and DQ, strongly co-occurred, TCR associations were difficult to assign to individual alleles. At a false discovery rate of 0.05, a later analysis linked 15,000 to 20,000 TCR beta sequences to specific HLA alleles. Broadly in line with IMGT annotations, most TCR beta V segments showed up in productive rearrangements about 87% or about 30% of the time in an earlier analysis of approximately 600 of the donors. A further reported finding was that TCR beta sequences accurately predicted the HLA-A and HLA-B alleles for most subjects in the first cohort. Compared with the roughly 600-donor mean, donors in an Asian-associated ancestry cluster had fewer N-insertions in productive TCRs, according to a later genetic analysis. Across donors, most TCR sequences were observed very rarely, whereas some public TCRs were present in many individuals. Most CMV-associated TCR beta chains appeared to be HLA-restricted in a later analysis, and the HLA associations seemed to be driven largely by CMV exposure. Compared with equally common non-associated chains, HLA-associated TCR beta chains in a later analysis were more clonally expanded and had lower generation probabilities. A later analysis found that TCR association rates varied across HLA loci, with DRB1 alleles showing the most associated TCRs and HLA-C alleles the fewest. Because some donors lacked HLA typing at each locus, the association tests relied only on the typed subset. Immune exposure information for the cohort was limited to CMV serostatus. Several of the top co-occurrence clusters appeared to be linked to parvovirus B19, influenza, CMV and Epstein-Barr virus, according to a later analysis. Three of the identified cytomegalovirus-associated TCR beta chains were confirmed in vitro to be specific for cytomegalovirus antigens.

Library construction relied on the immunoSEQ multiplex PCR assay. For the multiplex PCR, a mixture combining 60 forward primers for TCR Vbeta segments and 13 reverse primers for TCR Jbeta segments was used. The CDR3 region of rearranged TCR beta genes was amplified from genomic DNA with a multiplex PCR assay. Amplified TCR beta libraries were sequenced as 87-base-pair reads on the Illumina HiSeq System. As for the original processing: A later analysis tallied 70 million to 100 million unique TCR beta chains across the 640 or so repertoires, and some 10 million of those chains were shared by two or more donors. A nearest-neighbor algorithm error-corrected the raw reads and collapsed the reads into unique sequences, merging closely related sequences to remove PCR and sequencing errors. CDR3 sequences were aligned to IMGT reference sequences to assign V, D and J gene segments. Each retained sequence needed at least a six-nucleotide match to both a V gene segment and a J gene segment. A rearrangement was called productive if the CDR3 had no stop codons and remained in frame with V and J, and every other rearrangement was called non-productive. Following IMGT convention, CDR3 was defined as the stretch from the second conserved V-encoded cysteine to the conserved J-encoded phenylalanine. The earlier analysis of more than 450 of the donors excluded sequences that lacked an unambiguous match to a single V gene segment. In an earlier analysis of 500 to 750 of the donors, V segments were called functional above 56.7% productive rearrangements and were called segregating when the between-donor standard deviation exceeded 5%. A statistical classification framework was developed to diagnose cytomegalovirus status using the catalog of TCR beta chain sequences. In a later analysis, TCR nucleotide sequences were compared against IMGT/GENE-DB human TR gene sequences so that V and J genes could be assigned. A later analysis assigned CDR3 sequences and most-parsimonious VDJ recombination scenarios with the TCRdist pipeline. In a later analysis, each TCR beta chain was defined by its CDR3 amino acid sequence together with its V-gene family, and reads lacking a unique V-gene family were excluded. To address suspected cross-contamination and a sequencing artifact, a later analysis removed over 500 highly shared, low-generation-probability nucleotide sequences. A later analysis calculated a clonal expansion index for each public chain from normalized within-repertoire ranks of inferred template counts. A later analysis computed generation probabilities with a VDJ recombination model fitted to out-of-frame rearrangements, and checked the results against IGoR. A later analysis scored TCR-TCR, TCR-HLA and TCR-CMV co-occurrence with hypergeometric tests, applying a repertoire-size bias correction to TCR pairs. A later analysis estimated false discovery rates by permuting HLA or CMV assignments 20 times. In a later analysis, co-occurring TCRs were grouped using DBSCAN, with TCRdist sequence similarity added in when clustering inside HLA-allele-positive subsets. Repertoires with fewer than 30,000 or more than 120,000 public chains, plus five repertoires with anomalous nucleotide sharing, were excluded from co-occurrence clustering. TCRdb took over this immuneACCESS table, retaining in-frame rearrangements with V and J assigned. Such tables are incomplete; in checked studies, under half of the missing clones stem from an unresolved V gene, and the remainder is unexplained. V, J and clone size reflect that table, while D and trimming were determined from the DNA. The sample table holds more than 110,000 clones, of which around 82% were seen once. The ten largest make up 6.8% of the sample.

The chain uses TRBV27 and TRBJ1-1, and TRBD1 matches 7 of the central bases. This receptor was identified in a man in his forties in good health and CMV-seropositive. The material sequenced was PBMCs. The CDR3 region: CASRGTATEAFF. In nucleotide form, the sequence is TGTGCCAGCAGAGGGACAGCCACTGAAGCTTTCTTT.